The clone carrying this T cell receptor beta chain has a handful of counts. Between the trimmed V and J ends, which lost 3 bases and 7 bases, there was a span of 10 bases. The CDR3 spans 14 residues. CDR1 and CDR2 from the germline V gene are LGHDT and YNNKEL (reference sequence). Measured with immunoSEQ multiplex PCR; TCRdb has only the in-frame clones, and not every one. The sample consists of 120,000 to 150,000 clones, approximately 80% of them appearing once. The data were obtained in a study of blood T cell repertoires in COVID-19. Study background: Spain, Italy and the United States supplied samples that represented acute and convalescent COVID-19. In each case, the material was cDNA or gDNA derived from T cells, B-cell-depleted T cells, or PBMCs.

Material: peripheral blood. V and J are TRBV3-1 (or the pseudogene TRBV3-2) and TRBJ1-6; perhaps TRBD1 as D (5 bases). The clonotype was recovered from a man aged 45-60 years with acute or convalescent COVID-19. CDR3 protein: CASSHAGSNSPLHF. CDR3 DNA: TGTGCCAGCAGCCACGCAGGGTCAAATTCACCCCTCCACTTT.